The entry below gives a single T cell receptor beta chain sequence along with its context. After removal of 1 base from V and 3 bases from J, the junction contained 4 bases not matched to a gene. This CDR3 has 17 residues. CDR1 is SGHTA, CDR2 FQGNSA, per germline. The data originate from a study of blood T cell repertoires in COVID-19. Study background: T cells, B-cell-depleted T cells, or PBMCs provided the cDNA or gDNA that served as material.

In the authors' workflow: Reference gene primer amplification in the assay estimated nucleated cell counts. Clones were sequenced by immunoSEQ multiplex PCR, and TCRdb holds only the in-frame ones, with some missing. The V and J calls and clone size are taken from that table; D and trimming were inferred from the DNA. The table shows 66,000 or so clones, with 80% occurring only once. The V and J genes are TRBV7-2 and TRBJ2-3; 13 bases align to TRBD2. The sample taken for sequencing was peripheral blood. The sequence was obtained from a human donor in a cohort sampled during active COVID-19. CDR3 sequence reads: CASSLVGTSGTTDTQYF. CDR3 coding DNA: TGTGCCAGCAGCTTAGTGGGGACTAGCGGGACTACAGATACGCAGTATTTT.